Presented here are 7 T cell receptor beta chains from one specimen sequenced in a study of blood T cell repertoires in COVID-19. Using immunoSEQ multiplex PCR, the repertoire was profiled, and TCRdb retains in-frame clones only, with some absent. The sample lists fewer than 200,000 clones, nearly 90% occurring once. The material sequenced was peripheral blood. The receptors were gathered from a man aged 18 to 29 who had recovered from COVID-19.

The J gene is TRBJ1-1, the V gene TRBV7-9; D is undetermined. This CDR3 is 16 amino acids long. V lost 4 bases and J lost 2, with 17 bases in between. Germline lookup yields CDR1 SEHNR and CDR2 FQNEAQ (reference sequence). The chain's CDR3 is CASSSPYDTINTEAFF. The CDR3 DNA reads as TGTGCCAGCAGCTCTCCCTATGACACGATAAACACTGAAGCTTTCTTT.

The J gene is TRBJ2-4, the V gene TRBV20-1; 10 bases are a match to TRBD1. J gave up 7 bases and V 3 bases, and 3 bases lay outside the gene matches. CDR1 is DFQATT, CDR2 SNEGSKA, per germline (reference sequence). The CDR3 spans 13 residues. CDR3 DNA sequence: TGCAGTGCTAGTCGGGACAGGGGCAACATTCAGTACTTC. Its translation: CSASRDRGNIQYF.

This chain connects TRBV6-5 to TRBJ1-1; possibly TRBD1 for D (6 bases). Trimming stripped 2 bases from V and 8 bases from J, with 21 bases between. The CDR3 is 16 residues long. Germline CDR1 is MNHEY and CDR2 is SVGAGI. The CDR3 DNA follows: TGTGCCAGCAGTTACGGTGCGGGGGCCCTACTCATCGAAGCTTTCTTT. Amino acids: CASSYGAGALLIEAFF.

This sequence joins TRBV10-3 and TRBJ2-2; D is uncertain. Germline assignment: CDR1 ENHRY and CDR2 SYGVKD. The CDR3 loop spans 11 amino acids. V was trimmed by 6 bases and J by 4 bases, leaving 3 bases between them. The CDR3 DNA follows: TGTGCCATCAGCGTCACCGGGGAGCTGTTTTTT. This codes for CAISVTGELFF.

The chain carries TRBV30 and TRBJ2-7; 7 bases agree with TRBD2. V lost 2 bases and J lost 6; bases outside the gene matches: 4. The CDR3 is 12 residues long. Germline assignment: CDR1 GTSNPN and CDR2 SVGIG (reference sequence). The DNA for the CDR3 is TGTGCCTGGAGTCGGGGGGTTCTCGAGCAGTACTTC. As protein: CAWSRGVLEQYF. Full variable domain (missing parts from reference TRBV30 and TRBJ2-7): SQTIHQWPATLVQPVGSPLSLECTVEGTSNPNLYWYRQAAGRGLQLLFYSVGIGQISSEVPQNLSASRPQDRQFILSSKKLLLSDSGFYLCAWSRGVLEQYFGPGTRLTVT.

The rearrangement uses TRBV6-2 or TRBV6-3 and TRBJ1-2; D remains unclear. Germline V lookup: CDR1 MNHEY, CDR2 SVGEGT. Trimming stripped 5 bases from V and 1 base from J, with 17 bases between. The CDR3 runs to 16 residues. The CDR3 is CASSISRVLFNYGYTF. CDR3 DNA: TGTGCCAGCAGTATCTCCCGAGTCCTTTTTAACTATGGCTACACCTTC.

This sequence joins TRBV28 and TRBJ1-4; TRBD1 is a possible D gene (5 bases). V lost 6 bases to trimming and J lost 0 bases, with 8 bases between them. The CDR3 covers 14 residues. CDR1 is MDHEN and CDR2 is SYDVKM in the germline V gene. Here the CDR3 reads CASRPGATNEKLFF. The CDR3 DNA reads as TGTGCCAGCAGACCGGGGGCAACTAATGAAAAACTGTTTTTT.